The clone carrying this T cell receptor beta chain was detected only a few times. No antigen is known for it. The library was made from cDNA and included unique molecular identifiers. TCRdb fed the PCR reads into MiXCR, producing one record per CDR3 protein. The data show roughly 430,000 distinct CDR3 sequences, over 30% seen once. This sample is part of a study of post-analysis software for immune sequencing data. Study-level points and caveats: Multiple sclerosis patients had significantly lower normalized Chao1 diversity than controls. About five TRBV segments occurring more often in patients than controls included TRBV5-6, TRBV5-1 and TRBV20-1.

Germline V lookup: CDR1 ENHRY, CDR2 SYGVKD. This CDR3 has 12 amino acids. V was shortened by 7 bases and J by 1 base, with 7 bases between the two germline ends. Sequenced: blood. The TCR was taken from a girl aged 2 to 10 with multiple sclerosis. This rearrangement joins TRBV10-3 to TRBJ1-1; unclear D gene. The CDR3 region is CAIKEENTEAFF. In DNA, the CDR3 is TGTGCCATCAAGGAGGAGAACACTGAAGCTTTCTTT.